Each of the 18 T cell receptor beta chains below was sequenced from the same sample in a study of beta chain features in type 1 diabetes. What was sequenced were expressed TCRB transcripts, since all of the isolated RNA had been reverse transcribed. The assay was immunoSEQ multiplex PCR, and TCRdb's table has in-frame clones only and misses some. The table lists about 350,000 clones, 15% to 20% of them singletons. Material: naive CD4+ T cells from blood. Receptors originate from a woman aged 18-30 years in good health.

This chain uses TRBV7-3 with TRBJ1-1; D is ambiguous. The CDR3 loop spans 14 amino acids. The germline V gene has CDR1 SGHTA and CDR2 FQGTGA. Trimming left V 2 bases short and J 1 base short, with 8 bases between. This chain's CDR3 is CASSLGQENTEAFF. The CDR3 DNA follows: TGTGCCAGCAGCTTAGGGCAGGAGAACACTGAAGCTTTCTTT.

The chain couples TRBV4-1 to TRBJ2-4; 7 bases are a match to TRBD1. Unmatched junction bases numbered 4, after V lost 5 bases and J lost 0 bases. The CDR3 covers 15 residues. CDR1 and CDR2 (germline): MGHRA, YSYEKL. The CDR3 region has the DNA TGCGCCAGCAGCTTGACAGGGCTAGCCAAAAACATTCAGTACTTC. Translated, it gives CASSLTGLAKNIQYF.

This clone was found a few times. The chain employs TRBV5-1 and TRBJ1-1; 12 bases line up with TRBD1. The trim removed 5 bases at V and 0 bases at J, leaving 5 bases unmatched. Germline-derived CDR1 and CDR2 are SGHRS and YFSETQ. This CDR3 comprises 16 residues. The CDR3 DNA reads TGCGCCAGCAGTCGAGGGACAGGGGGCTTGAACACTGAAGCTTTCTTT. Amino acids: CASSRGTGGLNTEAFF.

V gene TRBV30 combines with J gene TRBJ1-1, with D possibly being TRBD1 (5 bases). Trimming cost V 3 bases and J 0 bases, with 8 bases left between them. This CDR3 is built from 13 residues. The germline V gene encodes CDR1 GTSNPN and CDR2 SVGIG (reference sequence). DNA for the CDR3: TGTGCCTGGAGCAAACAGGTGAACACTGAAGCTTTCTTT. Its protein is CAWSKQVNTEAFF.

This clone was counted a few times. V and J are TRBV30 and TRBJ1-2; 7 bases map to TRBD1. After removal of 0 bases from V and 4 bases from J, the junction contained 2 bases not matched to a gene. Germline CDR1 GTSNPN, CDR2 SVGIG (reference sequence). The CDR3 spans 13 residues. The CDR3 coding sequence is TGTGCCTGGAGTGTCGGGACAGCCTATGGCTACACCTTC. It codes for CAWSVGTAYGYTF.

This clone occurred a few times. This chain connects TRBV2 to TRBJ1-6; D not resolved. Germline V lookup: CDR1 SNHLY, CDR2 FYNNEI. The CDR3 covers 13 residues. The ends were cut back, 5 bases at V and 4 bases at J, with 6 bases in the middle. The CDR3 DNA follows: TGTGCCAGCAGTAGGGAGTATAATTCACCCCTCCACTTT. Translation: CASSREYNSPLHF.

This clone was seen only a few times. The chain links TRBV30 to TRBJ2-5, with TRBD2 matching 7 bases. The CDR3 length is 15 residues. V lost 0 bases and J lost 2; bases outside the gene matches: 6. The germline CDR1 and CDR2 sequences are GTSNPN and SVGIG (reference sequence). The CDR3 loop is CAWSVGGGLQETQYF. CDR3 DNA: TGTGCCTGGAGTGTAGGCGGGGGACTTCAAGAGACCCAGTACTTC.

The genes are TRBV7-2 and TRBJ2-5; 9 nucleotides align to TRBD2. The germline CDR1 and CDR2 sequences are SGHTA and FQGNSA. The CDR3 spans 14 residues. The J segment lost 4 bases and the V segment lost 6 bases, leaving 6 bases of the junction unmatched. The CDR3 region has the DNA TGTGCCAGCAGGCGGGGGGGCATCGGAGAGACCCAGTACTTC. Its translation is CASRRGGIGETQYF.

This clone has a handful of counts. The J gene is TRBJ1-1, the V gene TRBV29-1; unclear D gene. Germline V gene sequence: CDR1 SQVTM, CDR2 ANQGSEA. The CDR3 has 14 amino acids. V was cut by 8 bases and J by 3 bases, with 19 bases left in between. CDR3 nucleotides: TGCAGCTACCTAACGGGGAGGGCGGACACTGAAGCTTTCTTT. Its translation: CSYLTGRADTEAFF.

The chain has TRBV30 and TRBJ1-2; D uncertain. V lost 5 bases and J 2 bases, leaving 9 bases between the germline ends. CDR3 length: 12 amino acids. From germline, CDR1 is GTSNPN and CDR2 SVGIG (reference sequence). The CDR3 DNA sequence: TGTGCCTGGGGAGGAGGGAACTATGGCTACACCTTC. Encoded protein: CAWGGGNYGYTF.

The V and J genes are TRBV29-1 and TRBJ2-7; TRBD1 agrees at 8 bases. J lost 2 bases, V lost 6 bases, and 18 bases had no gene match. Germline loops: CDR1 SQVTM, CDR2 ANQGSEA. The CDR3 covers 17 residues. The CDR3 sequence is CSVAELLRTGITYEQYF. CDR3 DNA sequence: TGCAGCGTAGCCGAACTCTTAAGGACAGGGATAACCTACGAGCAGTACTTC.

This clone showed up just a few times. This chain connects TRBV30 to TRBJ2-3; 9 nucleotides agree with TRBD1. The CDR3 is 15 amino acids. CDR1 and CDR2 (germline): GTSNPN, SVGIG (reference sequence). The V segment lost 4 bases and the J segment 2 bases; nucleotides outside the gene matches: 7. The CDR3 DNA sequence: TGTGCCTGGAAGGGACAGGGCACACTCACAGATACGCAGTATTTT. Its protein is CAWKGQGTLTDTQYF. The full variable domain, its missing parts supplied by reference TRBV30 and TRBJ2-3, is SQTIHQWPATLVQPVGSPLSLECTVEGTSNPNLYWYRQAAGRGLQLLFYSVGIGQISSEVPQNLSASRPQDRQFILSSKKLLLSDSGFYLCAWKGQGTLTDTQYFGPGTRLTVL.

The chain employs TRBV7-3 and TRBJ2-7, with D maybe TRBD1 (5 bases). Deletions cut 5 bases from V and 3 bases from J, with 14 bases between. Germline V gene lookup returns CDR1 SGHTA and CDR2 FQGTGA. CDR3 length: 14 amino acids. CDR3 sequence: CASSGAPEYYEQYF. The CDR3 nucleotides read TGTGCCAGCAGCGGGGCGCCGGAATACTACGAGCAGTACTTC.

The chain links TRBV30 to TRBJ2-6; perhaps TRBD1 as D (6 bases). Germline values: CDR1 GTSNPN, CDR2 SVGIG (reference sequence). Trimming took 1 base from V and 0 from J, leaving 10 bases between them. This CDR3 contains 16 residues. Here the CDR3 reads CAWSDLDSSGANVLTF. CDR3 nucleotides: TGTGCCTGGAGTGACCTGGACAGCTCTGGGGCCAACGTCCTGACTTTC.

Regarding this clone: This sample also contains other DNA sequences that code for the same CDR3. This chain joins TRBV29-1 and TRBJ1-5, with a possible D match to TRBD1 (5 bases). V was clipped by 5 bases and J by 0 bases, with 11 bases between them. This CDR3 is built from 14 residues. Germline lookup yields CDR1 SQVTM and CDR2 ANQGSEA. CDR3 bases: TGCAGCGTTTCTCAGGGATATAGCAATCAGCCCCAGCATTTT. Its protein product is CSVSQGYSNQPQHF.

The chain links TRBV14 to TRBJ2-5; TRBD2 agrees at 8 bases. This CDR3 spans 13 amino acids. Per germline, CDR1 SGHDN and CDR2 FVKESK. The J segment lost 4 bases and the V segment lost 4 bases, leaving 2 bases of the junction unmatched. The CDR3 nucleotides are TGTGCCAGCAGCCTCAGCGGGAGAGAGACCCAGTACTTC. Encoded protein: CASSLSGRETQYF.

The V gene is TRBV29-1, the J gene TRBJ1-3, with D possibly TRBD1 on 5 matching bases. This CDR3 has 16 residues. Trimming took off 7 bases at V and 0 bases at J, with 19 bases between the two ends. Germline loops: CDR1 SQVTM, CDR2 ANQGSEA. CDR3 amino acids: CSAGTLGGFSGNTIYF. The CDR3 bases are TGCAGCGCCGGGACTCTCGGAGGGTTCTCTGGAAACACCATATATTTT.

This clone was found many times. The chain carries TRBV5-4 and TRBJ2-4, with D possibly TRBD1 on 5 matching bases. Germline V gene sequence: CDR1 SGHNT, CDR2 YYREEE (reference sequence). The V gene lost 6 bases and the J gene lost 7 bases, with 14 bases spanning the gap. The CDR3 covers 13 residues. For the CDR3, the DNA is TGTGCCAGCACCTTCGACAGAACGAACATTCAGTACTTC. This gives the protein CASTFDRTNIQYF.